One T cell receptor (beta chain) is described in this entry. This sample was taken from a study of blood T cell repertoires in COVID-19. For the study at large: Sample material is recorded as cDNA or gDNA derived from T cells, B-cell-depleted T cells, or PBMCs.

Libraries were prepared by immunoSEQ multiplex PCR; TCRdb keeps only in-frame clonotypes and omits some of them. The sample consists of 130,000 to 150,000 clones, approximately 80% of them appearing once. Sequencing was performed on peripheral blood. The TCR originated in a woman older than 75 in a cohort sampled during active or convalescent COVID-19.

The CDR3 region is CASSTNTEAFF. Here the CDR3 DNA reads TGTGCCAGCTCAACAAACACTGAAGCTTTCTTT. This sequence joins TRBV18 and TRBJ1-1, with no clear D. Trimming removed 5 bases at V and 2 bases at J, with 3 bases between. Germline CDR1 and CDR2: KGHSH and LQKENI. The CDR3 spans 11 residues.